The 7 T cell receptor beta chains given below trace back to one sample, sequenced in a study of T cells in Graves' hyperthyroidism and ophthalmopathy. TCR beta CDR3 regions were amplified from RNA transcripts. The primer set for the first-round RT-PCR of the TCR CDR3 was HTBI. TCRdb re-called the multiplex PCR reads through MiXCR, storing one row per CDR3 protein. The sample lists about 660,000 distinct CDR3 sequences, about 45% occurring once. Sample: peripheral blood or thyroid tissue (not recorded which). The receptors were gathered from an adult man with Graves' disease, either hyperthyroidism or ophthalmopathy (not recorded which).

V gene TRBV6-1 combines with J gene TRBJ1-6; a possible D gene is TRBD1 (5 bases). This CDR3 region has 14 residues. The V gene's germline CDR1 is MNHNS and CDR2 SASEGT. Trimming left V 5 bases short and J 10 bases short, with 15 bases between. CDR3 in amino acids: CASSQKGFGSPLHF. CDR3 DNA sequence: TGTGCCAGCAGTCAAAAGGGGTTTGGATCACCCCTCCACTTT.

The genes are TRBV10-3 and TRBJ2-7, with 8 bases matching TRBD1. CDR1 is ENHRY and CDR2 is SYGVKD in the germline V gene. This CDR3 comprises 14 residues. The CDR3 region is CASDRGHSTYEQYF. The CDR3 coding sequence is TGTGCTAGCGACAGGGGCCACTCCACCTACGAGCAGTACTTC.

V and J are TRBV19 and TRBJ2-7; TRBD2 agrees at 12 bases. CDR1 is LNHDA, CDR2 SQIVND, per germline (reference sequence). J was trimmed by 12 bases and V by 0 bases; bases with no gene match: 9. The CDR3 is made up of 15 amino acids. The CDR3 nucleotides are TGTGCCAGTAGTATAGAGTCTTCCGGGACTAGCGGGTGGTACTTC. Its protein is CASSIESSGTSGWYF.

This clonotype occurred many times. The rearrangement joins TRBV10-1 to TRBJ1-1; the D gene is possibly TRBD1 (5 bases). Trimming pared 8 bases from V and 3 bases from J, leaving 13 bases between. CDR1 is WNHNN, CDR2 SYGVQD, per germline (reference sequence). The CDR3 runs 13 residues. The CDR3 reads CASSGIMDTEAFF. Written as DNA, the CDR3 is TGCGCCAGCTCAGGGATTATGGACACTGAAGCTTTCTTT.

The V and J genes are TRBV7-9 and TRBJ2-7; tentative D call: TRBD2 (5 bases). Per germline, CDR1 SEHNR and CDR2 FQNEAQ (reference sequence). The germline V and J ends were trimmed by 5 bases and 7 bases, with 21 bases remaining between them. The CDR3 sequence is 15 residues long. The CDR3 spells CASSRILGPTGEQYF. CDR3 bases: TGTGCCAGCAGCCGCATACTAGGCCCCACCGGGGAGCAGTACTTC. Using reference TRBV7-9 and TRBJ2-7 for the parts outside the CDR3, the full variable domain is DTGVSQNPRHKITKRGQNVTFRCDPISEHNRLYWYRQTLGQGPEFLTYFQNEAQLEKSRLLSDRFSAERPKGSFSTLEIQRTEQGDSAMYLCASSRILGPTGEQYFGPGTRLTVT.

This chain joins TRBV4-1 and TRBJ2-5; TRBD2 agrees at 7 bases. V shed 1 base and J 1 base; nucleotides not matched to a gene: 6. The CDR3 totals 16 residues. The germline gives CDR1 MGHRA, CDR2 YSYEKL. CDR3 sequence: CASSQGAGVPQETQYF. Written as DNA, the CDR3 is TGCGCCAGCAGCCAAGGTGCGGGAGTCCCCCAAGAGACCCAGTACTTC.

This clonotype was recorded at least ten times. The chain joins TRBV12-3 or TRBV12-4 to TRBJ1-6; D is ambiguous. The length of the CDR3 is 12 residues. V lost 3 bases and J lost 10, with 7 bases in between. The CDR3 DNA reads TGTGCCAGCAGTTTTGTGGGATCACCCCTCCACTTT. Translated: CASSFVGSPLHF.